The 21 T cell receptor beta chains reported below all come from one sample, sequenced in a study of glioma-infiltrating T cells. Amplification of TCR alpha and beta CDR3 regions from RNA used iRepertoire nested multiplex PCR. TCRdb reprocessed the multiplex PCR reads via MiXCR and lists one record per CDR3 protein. This table holds tens of thousands of distinct CDR3 sequences, about a quarter found once. The sequencing input was glioma tissue, nonneoplastic brain tissue, or PBMCs (not recorded which). Source of these receptors: a human donor with low-grade glioma or glioblastoma, undergoing nonglioma brain surgery, or in good health (not recorded which).

V usage is TRBV6-4 and J usage is TRBJ2-1; D remains ambiguous. Trimming took off 6 bases at V and 0 bases at J, with 12 bases between the two ends. CDR1 is MRHNA and CDR2 is SNTAGT in the germline V gene. The CDR3 runs to 15 residues. The DNA of the CDR3 is TGTGCCAGCAGCCCGAGAACGAGCTCCTACAATGAGCAGTTCTTC. This gives the protein CASSPRTSSYNEQFF.

Concerning this clonotype: This may come from a read error, since a much larger clone is one base off. The chain joins TRBV14 to TRBJ2-3; the match to TRBD2 covers 9 bases. Germline CDR1 and CDR2: SGHDN and FVKESK. J was trimmed by 4 bases and V by 1 base; bases with no gene match: 9. The CDR3 is made up of 17 amino acids. The CDR3 spells CASSQGLISGGSDTQYF. The CDR3 bases are TGTGCCAGCAGCCAAGGCTTGATTAGCGGGGGTTCAGATACGCAGTATTTT.

This clonotype has only a few counts. The chain has TRBV4-3 and TRBJ2-5; D is perhaps TRBD1 (5 bases). CDR3 size: 14 residues. The V end was cut by 0 bases, the J end by 5 bases, with 10 bases between. The V gene's germline CDR1 is LGHNA and CDR2 YSLEER. The CDR3 reads CASSQDGQSETQYF. The CDR3 DNA sequence: TGCGCCAGCAGCCAAGATGGACAATCGGAGACCCAGTACTTC.

This clonotype appeared many times. In DNA form, the CDR3 reads TGTGCCAGCAGCTTAGCGGGAGCCTCCACTGAAGCTTTCTTT. This codes for CASSLAGASTEAFF. V and J are TRBV11-3 and TRBJ1-1; unclear D gene. The CDR3 loop spans 14 amino acids. CDR1 and CDR2 from the germline V gene are SGHNT and YENEEA. The germline V and J ends were trimmed by 1 base and 4 bases, with 10 bases remaining between them. The full variable domain, with the rest looked up from reference TRBV11-3 and TRBJ1-1, is EAGVVQSPRYKIIEKKQPVAFWCNPISGHNTLYWYLQNLGQGPELLIRYENEEAVDDSQLPKDRFSAERLKGVDSTLKIQPAELGDSAVYLCASSLAGASTEAFFGQGTRLTVV.

As concerns this clonotype: A much larger clonotype is one base distant, so this may be a read error. V gene TRBV2 combines with J gene TRBJ2-7; the match to TRBD2 covers 9 bases. Per germline, CDR1 SNHLY and CDR2 FYNNEI. The CDR3 is 16 amino acids. The V gene end was trimmed by 5 bases and the J gene end by 3 bases; junction bases not matched to a gene: 11. CDR3 in amino acids: CASSRSGLASIYEQYF. The CDR3 nucleotides read TGTGCCAGCAGTCGAAGCGGACTAGCGAGCATCTACGAGCAGTACTTC.

With regard to this clonotype: A read error may explain this, as a much larger clone is one base away. This sequence joins TRBV7-2 and TRBJ2-3, with 7 bases lining up with TRBD2. The ends lost 8 bases at V and 4 bases at J; junction bases unmatched: 9. Germline values: CDR1 SGHTA, CDR2 FQGNSA. The length of the CDR3 is 14 residues. The CDR3 is CASGVSSGADTQYF. CDR3 DNA: TGTGCCAGCGGGGTTTCAAGCGGGGCAGATACGCAGTATTTT.

The chain joins TRBV3-1 to TRBJ2-7, with D hard to call. CDR1 is LGHDT, CDR2 YNNKEL, per germline (reference sequence). There are 12 residues in the CDR3. The V end lost 1 base, the J end lost 7 bases, and 8 bases lay between the germline ends. The CDR3 sequence: CASSQAHLEQYF. CDR3 DNA: TGTGCCAGCAGCCAAGCCCATTTGGAGCAGTACTTC.

This clonotype was found a few times. CDR3: CASRSGTGVSPLHF. CDR3 coding DNA: TGTGCCAGCAGATCCGGGACAGGGGTATCACCCCTCCACTTT. The chain links TRBV12-3 or TRBV12-4 to TRBJ1-6, with TRBD1 matching over 10 bases. The CDR3 has 14 residues. V lost 6 bases to trimming and J lost 10 bases; unmatched junction nucleotides: 6.

The chain recombines TRBV5-5 with TRBJ2-2; a possible D gene is TRBD2 (6 bases). The CDR3 has 15 residues. The germline gives CDR1 SGHKS, CDR2 YYEKEE (reference sequence). V lost 4 bases and J lost 4, with 14 bases in between. CDR3: CASSGGTTSTGELFF. DNA of the CDR3: TGTGCCAGCAGCGGAGGGACCACAAGCACCGGGGAGCTGTTTTTT.

This clonotype came up many times. The chain carries TRBV7-2 and TRBJ2-5; a weak D match, TRBD2 (5 bases). This CDR3 contains 14 residues. CDR1 and CDR2 (germline): SGHTA, FQGNSA. With 1 base removed from V and 5 bases from J, the gap between germline ends came to 11 bases. CDR3 nucleotides: TGTGCCAGCAGCTTAGGGACTTATGGGGAGACCCAGTACTTC. Residues: CASSLGTYGETQYF.

In its sample, this clonotype was seen a few times. The V call is TRBV2, the J call TRBJ1-5, with 9 nucleotides matching TRBD1. This CDR3 comprises 13 residues. Germline assignment: CDR1 SNHLY and CDR2 FYNNEI. Trimming removed 6 bases from V and 4 bases from J; junction bases left unmatched: 1. CDR3 residues: CASRGQGNQPQHF. CDR3 DNA: TGTGCCAGCAGGGGACAGGGAAATCAGCCCCAGCATTTT.

This sequence joins TRBV5-5 and TRBJ2-1; D gene uncertain. The V gene lost 0 bases and the J gene lost 6 bases, with 10 bases spanning the gap. CDR1 is SGHKS and CDR2 is YYEKEE in the germline V gene (reference sequence). The CDR3 consists of 14 residues. The CDR3 region has the DNA TGTGCCAGCAGCTTGGCCCGTAGCCCCAATGAGCAGTTCTTC. It specifies CASSLARSPNEQFF.

The chain carries TRBV12-3 or TRBV12-4 and TRBJ1-1; D unresolved. V lost 3 bases, J lost 1 base, and 12 bases lay in between. This CDR3 has 15 amino acids. CDR3 amino acids: CASSFGRLRNTEAFF. In nucleotides, the CDR3 is TGTGCCAGCAGTTTCGGCAGGCTGCGGAACACTGAAGCTTTCTTT.

The chain uses TRBV7-2 and TRBJ2-3, with 7 bases aligning to TRBD1. Looked up from germline, CDR1 is SGHTA and CDR2 is FQGNSA. V shed 3 bases and J 3 bases; nucleotides not matched to a gene: 9. The CDR3 runs 16 residues. The CDR3 loop reads CASSLYRGLRTDTQYF. The DNA for the CDR3 is TGTGCCAGCAGCTTGTACAGGGGTTTGAGAACAGATACGCAGTATTTT.

This clonotype was detected ten times or more. The rearrangement links TRBV6-1 to TRBJ1-3; maybe TRBD1 (5 bases). Germline CDR1 and CDR2: MNHNS and SASEGT. Trimming removed 6 bases at V and 0 bases at J, with 9 bases between. The CDR3 sequence is 14 residues long. CDR3 DNA sequence: TGTGCCAGCAGAGGACACCTCTCTGGAAACACCATATATTTT. It is translated as CASRGHLSGNTIYF.

At least ten counts were recorded for this clonotype. The chain has TRBV15 and TRBJ2-7; D unresolved. Germline CDR1 LNHNV, CDR2 YYDKDF (reference sequence). The CDR3 spans 13 residues. The germline V and J ends were trimmed by 0 bases and 4 bases, with 7 bases remaining between them. The CDR3 region is CATSRDQRYEQYF. In DNA form, the CDR3 reads TGTGCCACCAGCAGAGATCAAAGGTACGAGCAGTACTTC.

This clonotype occurred many times. The chain employs TRBV18 and TRBJ1-1, with 7 positions matching TRBD1. The J segment lost 6 bases and the V segment lost 3 bases, leaving 4 bases of the junction unmatched. The CDR3 spans 13 residues. Looked up from germline, CDR1 is KGHSH and CDR2 is LQKENI. The CDR3 sequence is CASSPNRGPEAFF. The CDR3 DNA reads TGTGCCAGCTCACCTAACAGGGGACCTGAAGCTTTCTTT.

At least ten counts were recorded for this clonotype. The CDR3 here is CASSDLVRDNYGYTF. For the CDR3, the DNA is TGCGCCAGCAGTGACCTCGTACGGGACAACTATGGCTACACCTTC. This rearrangement joins TRBV10-2 to TRBJ1-2, with D possibly TRBD1 on 5 matching bases. Trimming pared 3 bases from V and 2 bases from J, leaving 13 bases between. This CDR3 region has 15 residues. CDR1 is WSHSY, CDR2 SAAADI, per germline.

This clonotype showed up just once. The junction shows a germline mismatch at one end, possibly a read error. This sequence joins TRBV6-2 or TRBV6-3 and TRBJ2-5; D perhaps matches TRBD2 (5 bases). Germline lookup yields CDR1 MNHEY and CDR2 SVGEGT. The CDR3 sequence is 16 residues long. DNA of the CDR3: TGTGCCAGCAGTTACAACCTAGAGGGCTCCGAAGAGACCCTGTACTTC. It yields the protein CASSYNLEGSEETLYF.

This clonotype was seen ten or more times. The chain is built from TRBV20-1 and TRBJ2-1; D might be TRBD1 or TRBD2, each matching 6 bases. Trimming removed 5 bases from V and 0 bases from J, with 11 bases in between. The V gene's germline CDR1 is DFQATT and CDR2 SNEGSKA (reference sequence). CDR3 length: 14 residues. CDR3 residues: CSASGGPSYNEQFF. CDR3 coding DNA: TGCAGTGCTTCTGGGGGGCCCTCCTACAATGAGCAGTTCTTC.

This clonotype was observed at least ten times. The genes are TRBV7-2 and TRBJ2-1; D might be TRBD1 (5 bases). CDR1 is SGHTA, CDR2 FQGNSA, per germline. The V and J ends lost 6 bases and 4 bases respectively, with 16 bases between them. The CDR3 is made up of 15 amino acids. The CDR3 coding sequence is TGTGCCAGCAGTCTTAGAGACAGTAAATACAATGAGCAGTTCTTC. This sequence encodes CASSLRDSKYNEQFF.